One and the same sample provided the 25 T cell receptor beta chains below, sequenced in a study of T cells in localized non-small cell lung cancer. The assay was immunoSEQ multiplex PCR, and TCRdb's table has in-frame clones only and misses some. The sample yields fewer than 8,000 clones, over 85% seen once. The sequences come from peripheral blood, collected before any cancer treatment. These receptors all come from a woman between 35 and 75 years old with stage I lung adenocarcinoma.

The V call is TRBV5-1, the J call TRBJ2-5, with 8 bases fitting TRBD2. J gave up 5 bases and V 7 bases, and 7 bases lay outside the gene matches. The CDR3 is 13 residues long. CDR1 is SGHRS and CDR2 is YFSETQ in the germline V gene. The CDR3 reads CASGLATGETQYF. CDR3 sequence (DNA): TGCGCCAGCGGACTAGCAACGGGGGAGACCCAGTACTTC.

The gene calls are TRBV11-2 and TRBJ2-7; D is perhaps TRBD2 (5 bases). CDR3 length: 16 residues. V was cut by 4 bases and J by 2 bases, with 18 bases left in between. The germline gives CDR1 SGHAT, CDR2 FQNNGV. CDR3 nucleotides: TGTGCCAGCAGCTCGATTATCGGGATTACCACCTACGAGCAGTACTTC. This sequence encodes CASSSIIGITTYEQYF.

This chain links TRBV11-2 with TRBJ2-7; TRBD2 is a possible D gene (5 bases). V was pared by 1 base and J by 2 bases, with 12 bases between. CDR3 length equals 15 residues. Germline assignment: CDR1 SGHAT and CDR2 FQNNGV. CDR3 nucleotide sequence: TGTGCCAGCAGCTTAGCGGCTAGCCAAACCTACGAGCAGTACTTC. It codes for CASSLAASQTYEQYF.

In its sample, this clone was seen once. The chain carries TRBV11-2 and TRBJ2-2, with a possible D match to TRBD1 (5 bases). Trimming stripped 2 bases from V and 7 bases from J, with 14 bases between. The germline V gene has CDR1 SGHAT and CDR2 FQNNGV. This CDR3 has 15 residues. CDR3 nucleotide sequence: TGTGCCAGCAGCTTACCAAGTAGGGGCCACGGGGAGCTGTTTTTT. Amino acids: CASSLPSRGHGELFF. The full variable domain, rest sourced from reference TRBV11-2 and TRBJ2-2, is EAGVAQSPRYKIIEKRQSVAFWCNPISGHATLYWYQQILGQGPKLLIQFQNNGVVDDSQLPKDRFSAERLKGVDSTLKIQPAKLEDSAVYLCASSLPSRGHGELFFGEGSRLTVL.

CDR3 protein: CASSLGLAKYNEQFF. The CDR3 DNA sequence: TGTGCCAGCAGCTTGGGACTAGCGAAATACAATGAGCAGTTCTTC. This chain connects TRBV5-5 to TRBJ2-1, with 8 bases identical to TRBD2. The ends lost 0 bases at V and 4 bases at J; junction bases unmatched: 3. The CDR3 has 15 amino acids. Looked up from germline, CDR1 is SGHKS and CDR2 is YYEKEE (reference sequence).

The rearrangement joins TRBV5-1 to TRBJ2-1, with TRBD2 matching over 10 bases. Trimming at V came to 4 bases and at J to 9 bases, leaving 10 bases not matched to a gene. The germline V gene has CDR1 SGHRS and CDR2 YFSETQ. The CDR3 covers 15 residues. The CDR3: CASSNPSGTSAEQFF. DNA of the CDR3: TGCGCCAGCAGCAACCCATCCGGGACTAGCGCTGAGCAGTTCTTC.

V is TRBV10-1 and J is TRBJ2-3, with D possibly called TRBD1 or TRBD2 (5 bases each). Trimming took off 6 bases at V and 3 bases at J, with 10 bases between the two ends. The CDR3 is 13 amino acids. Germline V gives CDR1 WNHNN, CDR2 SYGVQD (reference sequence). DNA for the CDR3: TGCGCCAGCAGCAGGGAGTCGACAGATACGCAGTATTTT. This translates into CASSRESTDTQYF.

In DNA, the CDR3 is TGCGCCAGCAGCCAAGGACCCGCCTACGAGCAGTACTTC. This sequence encodes CASSQGPAYEQYF. The chain has TRBV4-1 and TRBJ2-7; D not resolved. Germline V CDR1 and CDR2: MGHRA, YSYEKL. The CDR3 contains 13 residues. Trimming cost V 1 base and J 2 bases, with 6 bases left between them.

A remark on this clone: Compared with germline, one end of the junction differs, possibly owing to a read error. For the CDR3, the DNA is TGTGCCAGCAGACCCGGGACAGGGAACTCTGGCTACACCTTC. Amino acid sequence: CASRPGTGNSGYTF. V gene TRBV25-1 combines with J gene TRBJ1-2, with 9 bases matching TRBD1. The CDR3 extends over 14 amino acids. The germline V gene encodes CDR1 MGHDK and CDR2 SYGVNS.

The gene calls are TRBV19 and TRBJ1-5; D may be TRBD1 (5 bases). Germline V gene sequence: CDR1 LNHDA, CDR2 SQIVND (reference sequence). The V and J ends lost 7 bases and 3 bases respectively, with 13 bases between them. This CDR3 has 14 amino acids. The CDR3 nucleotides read TGTGCCAGTACGTGGGACCCCTACAATCAGCCCCAGCATTTT. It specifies CASTWDPYNQPQHF.

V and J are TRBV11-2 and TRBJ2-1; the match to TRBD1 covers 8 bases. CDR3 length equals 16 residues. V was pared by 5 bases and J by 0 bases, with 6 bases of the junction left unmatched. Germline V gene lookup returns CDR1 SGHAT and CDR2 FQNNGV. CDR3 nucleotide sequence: TGTGCCAGCAGCAAACCCGGGACAGGCTCCTACAATGAGCAGTTCTTC. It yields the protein CASSKPGTGSYNEQFF.

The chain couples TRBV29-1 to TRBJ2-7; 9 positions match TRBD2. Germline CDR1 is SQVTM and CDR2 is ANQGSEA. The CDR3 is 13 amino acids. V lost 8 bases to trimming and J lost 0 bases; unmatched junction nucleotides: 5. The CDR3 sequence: CSTSGGPSYEQYF. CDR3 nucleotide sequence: TGCAGCACGAGCGGGGGGCCCTCCTACGAGCAGTACTTC.

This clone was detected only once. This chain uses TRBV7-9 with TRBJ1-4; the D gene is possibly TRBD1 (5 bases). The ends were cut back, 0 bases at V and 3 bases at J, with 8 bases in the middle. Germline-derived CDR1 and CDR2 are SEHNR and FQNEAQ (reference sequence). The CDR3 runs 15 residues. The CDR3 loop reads CASSLAWGPNEKLFF. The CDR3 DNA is TGTGCCAGCAGCTTAGCGTGGGGCCCTAATGAAAAACTGTTTTTT.

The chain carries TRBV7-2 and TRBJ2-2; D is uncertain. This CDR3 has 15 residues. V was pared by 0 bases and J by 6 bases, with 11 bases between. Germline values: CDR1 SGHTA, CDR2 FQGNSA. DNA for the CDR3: TGTGCCAGCAGCTTAGCGAGGACGGGTCCCGGGGAGCTGTTTTTT. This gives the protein CASSLARTGPGELFF.

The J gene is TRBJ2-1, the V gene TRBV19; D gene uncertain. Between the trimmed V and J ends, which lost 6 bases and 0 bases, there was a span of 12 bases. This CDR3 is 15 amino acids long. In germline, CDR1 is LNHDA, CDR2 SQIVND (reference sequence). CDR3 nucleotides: TGTGCCAGTAGGTTAGACTTTCGCTCCTACAATGAGCAGTTCTTC. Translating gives CASRLDFRSYNEQFF.

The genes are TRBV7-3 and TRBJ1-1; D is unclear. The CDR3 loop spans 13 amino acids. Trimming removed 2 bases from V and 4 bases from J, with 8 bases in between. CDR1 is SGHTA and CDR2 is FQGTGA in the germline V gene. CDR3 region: CASSLYAGTEAFF. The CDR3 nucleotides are TGTGCCAGCAGCTTATACGCGGGCACTGAAGCTTTCTTT.

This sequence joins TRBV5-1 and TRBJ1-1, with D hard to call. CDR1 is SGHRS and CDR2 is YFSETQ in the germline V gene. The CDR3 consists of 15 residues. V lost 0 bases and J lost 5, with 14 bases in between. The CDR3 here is CASSLAPAQTTEAFF. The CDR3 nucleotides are TGCGCCAGCAGCTTGGCCCCGGCTCAAACTACTGAAGCTTTCTTT.

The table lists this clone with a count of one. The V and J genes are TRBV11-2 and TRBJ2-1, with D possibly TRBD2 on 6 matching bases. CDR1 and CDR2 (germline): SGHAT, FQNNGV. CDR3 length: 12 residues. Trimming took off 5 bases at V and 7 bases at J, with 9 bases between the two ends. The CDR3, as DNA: TGTGCCAGCAGCCCGACTAGAAATGAGCAGTTCTTC. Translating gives CASSPTRNEQFF.

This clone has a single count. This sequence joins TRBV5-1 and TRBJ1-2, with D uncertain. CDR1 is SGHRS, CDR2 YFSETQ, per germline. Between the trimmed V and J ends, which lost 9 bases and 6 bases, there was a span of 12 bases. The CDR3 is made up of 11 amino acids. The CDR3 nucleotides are TGCGCCACCACTGGCGGAGATGGCTACACCTTC. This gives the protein CATTGGDGYTF.

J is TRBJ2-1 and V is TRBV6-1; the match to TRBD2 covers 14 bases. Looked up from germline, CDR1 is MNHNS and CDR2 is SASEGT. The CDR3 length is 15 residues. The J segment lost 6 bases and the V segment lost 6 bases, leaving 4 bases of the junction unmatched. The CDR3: CASRVTSGGANEQFF. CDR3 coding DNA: TGTGCCAGCAGGGTGACTAGCGGGGGGGCCAATGAGCAGTTCTTC.

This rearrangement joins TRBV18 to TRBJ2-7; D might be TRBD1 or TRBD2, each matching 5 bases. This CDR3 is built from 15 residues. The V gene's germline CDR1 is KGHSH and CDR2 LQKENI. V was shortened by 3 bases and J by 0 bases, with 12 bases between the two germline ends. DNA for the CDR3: TGTGCCAGCTCACCGCCGGGACGGGACTCCTACGAGCAGTACTTC. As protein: CASSPPGRDSYEQYF.

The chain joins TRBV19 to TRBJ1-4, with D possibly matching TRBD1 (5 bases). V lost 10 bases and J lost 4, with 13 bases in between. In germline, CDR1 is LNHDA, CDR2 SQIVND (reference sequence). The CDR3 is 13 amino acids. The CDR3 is CATQKGDNEKLFF. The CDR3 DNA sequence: TGTGCCACCCAGAAAGGGGATAATGAAAAACTGTTTTTT. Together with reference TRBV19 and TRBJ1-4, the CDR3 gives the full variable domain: DGGITQSPKYLFRKEGQNVTLSCEQNLNHDAMYWYRQDPGQGLRLIYYSQIVNDFQKGDIAEGYSVSREKKESFPLTVTSAQKNPTAFYLCATQKGDNEKLFFGSGTQLSVL.

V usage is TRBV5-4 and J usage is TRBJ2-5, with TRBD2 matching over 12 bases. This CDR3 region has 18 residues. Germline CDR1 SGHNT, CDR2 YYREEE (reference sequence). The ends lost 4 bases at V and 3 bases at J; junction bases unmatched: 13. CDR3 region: CASSPPGLAGRGEETQYF. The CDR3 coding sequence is TGTGCCAGCAGCCCTCCGGGACTAGCGGGTCGGGGGGAAGAGACCCAGTACTTC.

The DNA of the CDR3 is TGTGCCAGCAAGACAGGGGTGGCCGGGGAGCTGTTTTTT. It yields the protein CASKTGVAGELFF. The chain combines TRBV25-1 with TRBJ2-2, with TRBD1 identical over 8 bases. CDR1 and CDR2 from the germline V gene are MGHDK and SYGVNS. This CDR3 comprises 13 residues. V shed 7 bases, J shed 6 bases, and the junction held 4 bases outside the gene matches.

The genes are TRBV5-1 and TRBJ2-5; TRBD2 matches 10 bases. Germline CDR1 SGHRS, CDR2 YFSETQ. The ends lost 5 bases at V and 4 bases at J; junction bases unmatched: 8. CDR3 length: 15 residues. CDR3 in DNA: TGCGCCAGCAGTGAGCGGGGGGGCATGTCAGAGACCCAGTACTTC. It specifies CASSERGGMSETQYF.